A single sample gave rise to the 23 T cell receptor beta chains below, sequenced in a study of shared clonotypes between healthy human individuals. The assay was immunoSEQ multiplex PCR, and TCRdb's table has in-frame clones only and misses some. The table has approximately 2,000,000 clones, about nine tenths seen once. The sequenced material came from naive CD4+ T cells from PBMCs. Documented subset: CD45RA+ positively selected. These receptors originate from a man younger than 30 in good health. Some clones in this sample may be carry-over from other donors' samples.

The rearrangement uses TRBV2 and TRBJ2-5; 11 nucleotides align to TRBD2. Losses at the gene ends were 7 bases for V and 5 bases for J; bases not matched to a gene: 9. The germline gives CDR1 SNHLY, CDR2 FYNNEI. The CDR3 sequence is 15 residues long. The CDR3 DNA is TGTGCCAGCACCTTGACTAGCGGGGATGGGGAGACCCAGTACTTC. This encodes CASTLTSGDGETQYF.

This chain joins TRBV5-4 and TRBJ1-2; TRBD1 might be the D (5 bases). Germline-derived CDR1 and CDR2 are SGHNT and YYREEE (reference sequence). V shed 4 bases and J shed 6 bases, with 13 bases lying between them. This CDR3 is 13 amino acids long. Here the CDR3 DNA reads TGTGCCAGCAGCATGACCGGGACCAATGGCTACACCTTC. Translation gives CASSMTGTNGYTF. Combining the CDR3 with reference TRBV5-4 and TRBJ1-2 gives the whole variable domain ETGVTQSPTHLIKTRGQQVTLRCSSQSGHNTVSWYQQALGQGPQFIFQYYREEENGRGNFPPRFSGLQFPNYSSELNVNALELDDSALYLCASSMTGTNGYTFGSGTRLTVV.

The gene calls are TRBV6-5 and TRBJ2-2; 7 bases are shared with TRBD1. Trimming at V came to 5 bases and at J to 3 bases, leaving 6 bases not matched to a gene. Germline V gene data show CDR1 as MNHEY and CDR2 as SVGAGI. The CDR3 covers 15 residues. CDR3 sequence (DNA): TGTGCCAGCAGTCTCACAGGGGCGTACACCGGGGAGCTGTTTTTT. Residues: CASSLTGAYTGELFF.

The gene calls are TRBV10-3 and TRBJ1-4; D is unclear. V lost 0 bases and J lost 7, with 9 bases in between. The CDR3 has 14 amino acids. CDR1 and CDR2 from the germline V gene are ENHRY and SYGVKD. The CDR3 sequence is CAISESRTAEKLFF. The CDR3 DNA sequence: TGTGCCATCAGTGAGTCGCGTACGGCTGAAAAACTGTTTTTT.

This chain links TRBV27 with TRBJ2-7, with D perhaps assigned TRBD1 or TRBD2 (5 bases each). V was cut by 4 bases and J by 2 bases, with 15 bases left in between. The germline V gene has CDR1 MNHEY and CDR2 SMNVEV (reference sequence). This CDR3 has 15 amino acids. CDR3 protein: CASSSGPTLPYEQYF. CDR3 coding DNA: TGTGCCAGCAGTTCGGGACCTACATTACCCTACGAGCAGTACTTC.

The V call is TRBV6-1, the J call TRBJ1-2; a weak D match, TRBD1 (6 bases). Germline CDR1 MNHNS, CDR2 SASEGT. The CDR3 is 13 amino acids. V was clipped by 6 bases and J by 3 bases, with 11 bases between them. The CDR3 loop reads CASSPDRDYGYTF. In DNA form, the CDR3 reads TGTGCCAGCAGCCCGGACAGAGACTATGGCTACACCTTC.

This chain connects TRBV7-9 to TRBJ1-4; 8 nucleotides agree with TRBD1. The length of the CDR3 is 15 residues. Looked up from germline, CDR1 is SEHNR and CDR2 is FQNEAQ (reference sequence). V was pared by 1 base and J by 10 bases, with 8 bases of the junction left unmatched. The CDR3 coding sequence is TGTGCCAGCAGCTTAGTCCCAGGACAGGGTGGAAAACTGTTTTTT. Its protein product is CASSLVPGQGGKLFF.

The chain recombines TRBV7-3 with TRBJ2-2; TRBD2 might be the D (6 bases). Per germline, CDR1 SGHTA and CDR2 FQGTGA. Trimming took 4 bases from V and 4 from J, leaving 10 bases between them. This CDR3 has 14 amino acids. The CDR3 region has the DNA TGTGCCAGCAGCTGGAGGGACGCCACCGGGGAGCTGTTTTTT. Translation gives CASSWRDATGELFF.

V usage is TRBV29-1 and J usage is TRBJ1-1; 9 positions match TRBD1. The CDR3 covers 13 residues. The V gene's germline CDR1 is SQVTM and CDR2 ANQGSEA. V dropped 6 bases and J dropped 1; count of bases not matched to a gene: 3. DNA of the CDR3: TGCAGCGTGGGGACAGGGTCGAACACTGAAGCTTTCTTT. Translation: CSVGTGSNTEAFF.

This chain joins TRBV9 and TRBJ2-7; 7 nucleotides align to TRBD1. The CDR3 has 13 residues. The germline gives CDR1 SGDLS, CDR2 YYNGEE. Trimming took 4 bases from V and 3 from J; bases not matched to a gene: 4. DNA of the CDR3: TGTGCCAGCAGCCGGGACAGAGTCTACGAGCAGTACTTC. Residues: CASSRDRVYEQYF.

The chain carries TRBV20-1 and TRBJ1-1; D call uncertain. The CDR3 has 11 residues. Trimming pared 7 bases from V and 6 bases from J, leaving 12 bases between. CDR1 DFQATT and CDR2 SNEGSKA come from the germline V gene (reference sequence). CDR3 residues: CSVSPQAEAFF. CDR3 nucleotides: TGCAGTGTTAGCCCGCAGGCTGAAGCTTTCTTT.

This chain connects TRBV27 to TRBJ2-3, with 9 bases that match TRBD1. This CDR3 spans 16 amino acids. V shed 5 bases and J 2 bases; nucleotides not matched to a gene: 8. The germline gives CDR1 MNHEY, CDR2 SMNVEV (reference sequence). CDR3 DNA sequence: TGTGCCAGCAGTGCCTACAGGGGGCGTCTCACAGATACGCAGTATTTT. It specifies CASSAYRGRLTDTQYF.

This clone was seen a single time. The genes are TRBV6-6 and TRBJ2-5; 7 bases agree with TRBD1. The CDR3 has 14 residues. V was pared by 4 bases and J by 4 bases, with 6 bases of the junction left unmatched. CDR1 MNHNY and CDR2 SVGAGI come from the germline V gene (reference sequence). CDR3 loop: CASSLRGQAETQYF. The CDR3 bases are TGTGCCAGCAGTTTAAGGGGGCAGGCAGAGACCCAGTACTTC.

The gene calls are TRBV29-1 and TRBJ2-7; the match to TRBD1 covers 7 bases. With 6 bases clipped from V and 3 bases from J, the junction kept 8 bases outside the gene matches. The germline gives CDR1 SQVTM, CDR2 ANQGSEA. The length of the CDR3 is 13 residues. CDR3 sequence: CSVVRDRNYEQYF. The CDR3 bases are TGCAGCGTGGTAAGGGACAGAAACTACGAGCAGTACTTC.

The rearrangement uses TRBV6-1 and TRBJ2-3; D tentatively fits TRBD1 or TRBD2 (5 bases each). The ends were cut back, 4 bases at V and 4 bases at J, with 12 bases in the middle. This CDR3 has 14 amino acids. The V gene's germline CDR1 is MNHNS and CDR2 SASEGT. DNA for the CDR3: TGTGCCAGCAGTGGAGGGGTCCGCCCAGATACGCAGTATTTT. It codes for CASSGGVRPDTQYF.

This chain uses TRBV7-2 with TRBJ1-1; the D is unclear. CDR1 and CDR2 (germline): SGHTA, FQGNSA. Trimming took off 3 bases at V and 2 bases at J, with 13 bases between the two ends. This CDR3 is 15 amino acids long. CDR3 DNA sequence: TGTGCCAGCAGCTTTGGGGTGGGTTCTAACACTGAAGCTTTCTTT. It is translated as CASSFGVGSNTEAFF.

This clone was counted once. The gene calls are TRBV28 and TRBJ2-7; D uncertain. With 2 bases removed from V and 0 bases from J, the gap between germline ends came to 8 bases. CDR3 length: 14 residues. Germline values: CDR1 MDHEN, CDR2 SYDVKM. For the CDR3, the DNA is TGTGCCAGCAGTTTAGTACAGAGCTCCTACGAGCAGTACTTC. Translating it yields CASSLVQSSYEQYF. Drawing the rest from reference TRBV28 and TRBJ2-7, the complete variable domain is DVKVTQSSRYLVKRTGEKVFLECVQDMDHENMFWYRQDPGLGLRLIYFSYDVKMKEKGDIPEGYSVSREKKERFSLILESASTNQTSMYLCASSLVQSSYEQYFGPGTRLTVT.

This sequence joins TRBV2 and TRBJ2-5; no definite D call. V was cut by 3 bases and J by 4 bases, with 18 bases left in between. Per germline, CDR1 SNHLY and CDR2 FYNNEI. This CDR3 region has 16 residues. The CDR3: CASSEDDSGAVETQYF. CDR3 coding DNA: TGTGCCAGCAGTGAGGACGACTCTGGAGCCGTAGAGACCCAGTACTTC.

The chain links TRBV7-2 to TRBJ2-1, with 11 positions matching TRBD2. The CDR3 spans 16 residues. Germline CDR1 reads SGHTA; CDR2 reads FQGNSA. With V trimmed by 5 bases and J by 7 bases, 10 bases remained unmatched. The CDR3: CASSPNRSGRGNEQFF. The CDR3, as DNA: TGTGCCAGCAGCCCAAACCGTAGCGGGAGGGGAAATGAGCAGTTCTTC.

The chain carries TRBV11-2 and TRBJ2-3, with no clear D. This CDR3 is 15 amino acids long. Germline V gives CDR1 SGHAT, CDR2 FQNNGV. Trimming shortened V by 6 bases and J by 0 bases, and 13 bases separated the two germline ends. The CDR3 DNA sequence: TGTGCCAGCAGACCTTTCTCTCAGAGCACAGATACGCAGTATTTT. It is translated as CASRPFSQSTDTQYF.

V usage is TRBV5-4 and J usage is TRBJ2-7; a weak D match, TRBD1 (8 bases). From germline, CDR1 is SGHNT and CDR2 YYREEE (reference sequence). The CDR3 has 15 amino acids. V shed 1 base and J shed 2 bases, with 13 bases lying between them. CDR3 sequence reads: CASSLKTGGAYEQYF. The DNA of the CDR3 is TGTGCCAGCAGCTTGAAAACAGGGGGGGCCTACGAGCAGTACTTC. Together with reference TRBV5-4 and TRBJ2-7, the CDR3 gives the full variable domain: ETGVTQSPTHLIKTRGQQVTLRCSSQSGHNTVSWYQQALGQGPQFIFQYYREEENGRGNFPPRFSGLQFPNYSSELNVNALELDDSALYLCASSLKTGGAYEQYFGPGTRLTVT.

The genes are TRBV18 and TRBJ1-5; D not certain. Germline loops: CDR1 KGHSH, CDR2 LQKENI. Trimming stripped 3 bases from V and 4 bases from J, with 16 bases between. This CDR3 contains 16 residues. The CDR3 DNA reads TGTGCCAGCTCACCGAGTGAACCGTCGTGGAATCAGCCCCAGCATTTT. This codes for CASSPSEPSWNQPQHF.

V gene TRBV18 combines with J gene TRBJ2-5; D not certain. Germline V gives CDR1 KGHSH, CDR2 LQKENI. V lost 6 bases to trimming and J lost 3 bases, with 17 bases between them. The CDR3 is made up of 15 amino acids. CDR3 nucleotide sequence: TGTGCCAGCTCTCTCCCTCGGGCACAAGAAGAGACCCAGTACTTC. Its protein is CASSLPRAQEETQYF.